Listed below are T cell receptor beta chains from one sample, sequenced in a study of OX40 agonist ivuxolimab in advanced cancers. Using immunoSEQ multiplex PCR, the repertoire was profiled, and TCRdb retains in-frame clones only, with some absent. Counted here are more than 100,000 clones, roughly 91% occurring once; the ten biggest clones make up 0.9% to 1.2%. The source material was CD4+ or CD8+ T cells sorted from blood, sampled in a trial of the OX40 agonist ivuxolimab. The receptors originated from an adult with an advanced solid tumor such as melanoma, head and neck, liver or kidney cancer. The conserved cysteine and the conserved F or W are not part of the CDR3 here.

cdr3_length: 14
v_call: TRBV5-5
cdr3_aa: ASSLGGPSTNEKLF

cdr3_length: 11
v_call: TRBV28
cdr3_aa: ASRGTGAGEQY

cdr3_length: 13
v_call: TRBV5-1
cdr3_aa: ASSRTSGGTDTQY

cdr3_length: 15
v_call: TRBV27
cdr3_aa: ASSSPSYGAGANVLT

cdr3_length: 12
v_call: TRBV30
cdr3_aa: AWSGGGTNYGYT

cdr3_length: 13
v_call: TRBV7-2
cdr3_aa: ASSLADRGSYEQY

cdr3_length: 10
v_call: TRBV6-5
cdr3_aa: ASSSTVYGYT

cdr3_length: 12
v_call: TRBV28
cdr3_aa: ASGTKRGTDTQY

cdr3_length: 11
v_call: TRBV4-3
cdr3_aa: ASSQDRDTEAF

cdr3_length: 12
v_call: TRBV6-5
cdr3_aa: ASNRLAGGDTQY

cdr3_length: 11
v_call: TRBV5-1
cdr3_aa: ASSSGGRGEQY

cdr3_length: 13
v_call: TRBV7-2
cdr3_aa: ASSLQGGSSYEQY

cdr3_length: 13
v_call: TRBV2
cdr3_aa: ASSLLAGRADTQY

cdr3_length: 13
v_call: TRBV4-3
cdr3_aa: ASSQDKLADNEQF

cdr3_length: 13
v_call: TRBV6-5
cdr3_aa: ASSEDRAAPSRQY

cdr3_length: 17
v_call: TRBV4-1
cdr3_aa: ASSQFSAGLTDAAGELF

cdr3_length: 13
v_call: TRBV18
cdr3_aa: ASSRPTGNTGELF

cdr3_length: 12
v_call: TRBV9
cdr3_aa: ASSVGEGRETQY

cdr3_length: 15
v_call: TRBV7-9
cdr3_aa: ASSPQGGGGAGHEQY

cdr3_length: 12
v_call: TRBV6-5
cdr3_aa: ASSEWVGGTEAF

cdr3_length: 14
v_call: TRBV9
cdr3_aa: ASSEVAGRNTGELF

cdr3_length: 12
v_call: TRBV19
cdr3_aa: ASSSQGFADTQY

cdr3_length: 13
v_call: TRBV18
cdr3_aa: ASSPPSRARAEAF

cdr3_length: 13
v_call: TRBV9
cdr3_aa: ASSVGWGASDTQY

cdr3_length: 13
v_call: TRBV7-2
cdr3_aa: ASSFGLAGRNEQF

cdr3_length: 13
v_call: TRBV10-3
cdr3_aa: AISESDVSGNTIY

cdr3_length: 13
v_call: TRBV4-3
cdr3_aa: ASSQRQISTDTQY

cdr3_length: 13
v_call: TRBV21-1
cdr3_aa: ASSKCRSSRETQY

cdr3_length: 13
v_call: TRBV7-2
cdr3_aa: ASSLAGVGNTEAF

cdr3_length: 12
v_call: TRBV6-6
cdr3_aa: ASFQGYRSQPQH

cdr3_length: 13
v_call: TRBV7-2
cdr3_aa: ASSVVLAGAYEQY

cdr3_length: 16
v_call: TRBV27
cdr3_aa: ASSLFPAGGEMNTEAF

cdr3_length: 12
v_call: TRBV7-2
cdr3_aa: ASSSDGFNNEQF

cdr3_length: 10
v_call: TRBV5-6
cdr3_aa: ASSLGSDTQY

cdr3_length: 15
v_call: TRBV6-1
cdr3_aa: ASSVPRGPSGANVLT

cdr3_length: 13
v_call: TRBV7-9
cdr3_aa: ASSSRTGEKETQY

cdr3_length: 13
v_call: TRBV6-4
cdr3_aa: ASSRRTGRRDTQY

cdr3_length: 13
v_call: TRBV5-1
cdr3_aa: ASSGGTGANEKLF

cdr3_length: 15
v_call: TRBV27
cdr3_aa: ASSLSRQAAFTYEQY

cdr3_length: 14
v_call: TRBV5-4
cdr3_aa: ASSLERNLYSYEQY

cdr3_length: 12
v_call: TRBV7-2
cdr3_aa: ASSAGQGDFGYT

cdr3_length: 13
v_call: TRBV27
cdr3_aa: ASRREQGGNYGYT

cdr3_length: 12
v_call: TRBV5-4
cdr3_aa: ASSGAAERYGYT

cdr3_length: 15
v_call: TRBV28
cdr3_aa: ASSLRTGRAGANVLT

cdr3_length: 9
v_call: TRBV20-1
cdr3_aa: SMGDGTEAF

cdr3_length: 12
v_call: TRBV6-5
cdr3_aa: ASSEVGQGDGYT

cdr3_length: 14
v_call: TRBV9
cdr3_aa: ASSAAGTTYQETQY

cdr3_length: 9
v_call: TRBV5-6
cdr3_aa: ASSLDTEAF

cdr3_length: 19
v_call: TRBV18
cdr3_aa: ASSPALDRILIRSNTGELF

cdr3_length: 15
v_call: TRBV6-1
cdr3_aa: ASSESGRGVLGNIQY

cdr3_length: 8
v_call: TRBV6-5
cdr3_aa: AAVGNTIY

cdr3_length: 12
v_call: TRBV6-1
cdr3_aa: ASSGRRGRETQY

cdr3_length: 13
v_call: TRBV4-3
cdr3_aa: ASSQNKVGNYGYT

cdr3_length: 12
v_call: TRBV6-6
cdr3_aa: ASSQPTDGYGYT

cdr3_length: 11
v_call: TRBV5-8
cdr3_aa: ASSFRHDQPQH

cdr3_length: 10
v_call: TRBV7-2
cdr3_aa: ASSLRGGGYT

cdr3_length: 14
v_call: TRBV7-3
cdr3_aa: ASSSLTLGHDTEAF

cdr3_length: 13
v_call: TRBV5-1
cdr3_aa: ASSWTGRGNSPLH

cdr3_length: 13
v_call: TRBV5-1
cdr3_aa: ASSLAGATNEKLF